This T cell receptor beta chain was recorded in a study of cytomegalovirus exposure and HLA in healthy donors. Broader study findings: Investigators reported 164 TCR beta chains as tied to cytomegalovirus. Immune exposure data for these donors was limited to CMV serostatus. A likely sequencing artifact accounted for one observed cluster of highly shared sequence variants.

13 Jbeta primers and 60 Vbeta primers were used for the PCR. The table came from immunoSEQ multiplex PCR; TCRdb's copy has only in-frame clones and leaves some out. Of about 110,000 clones in the sample, under 70% were seen once. A word on this clone: The antigen remains unidentified.

Sequences were obtained from PBMCs. The TCR was taken from a young man in good health and CMV-seropositive.

The CDR3 DNA reads as TGTGCCAGCAGTGAACAGATCACACGGGGGGGCAATCAGCCCCAGCATTTT. It yields the protein CASSEQITRGGNQPQHF. The chain has TRBV6-1 and TRBJ1-5; D may be TRBD1 (5 bases). The germline gives CDR1 MNHNS, CDR2 SASEGT. V lost 2 bases and J lost 2, with 16 bases in between. The CDR3 spans 17 residues.